This section outlines one T cell receptor (beta chain) sequence together with its context. Its antigen is not identified. This specimen includes other DNA sequences encoding the same CDR3. These data are taken from a study of shared clonotypes between healthy human individuals. Looked up from germline, CDR1 is KGHSH and CDR2 is LQKENI. The CDR3 sequence is 13 residues long. Trimming pared 3 bases from V and 0 bases from J, leaving 5 bases between. Only Caucasian adults living in Nashville, Tennessee made up the donor group. Regarding the study as a whole: The four-donor shared clonotypes exceeded non-shared clonotypes in generation probability, with non-shared ones scoring lower.

An approximately 200 ng quantity of DNA, 25,000 to 30,000 T cell genomes, went into the sorted-subset replicate PCRs. Sequencing used immunoSEQ multiplex PCR; TCRdb keeps in-frame clones, though not all of them. The sample carries millions of clones, 85% to 95% recorded once. This sequence joins TRBV18 and TRBJ1-2, with D possibly matching TRBD1 (5 bases). The receptor's source is a man younger than 35 in good health. The material sequenced was naive CD4+ T cells sorted from blood. Subset given: CD45RA+ positively selected. The CDR3 reads CASSPGANYGYTF. The CDR3 DNA follows: TGTGCCAGCTCACCGGGGGCTAACTATGGCTACACCTTC.